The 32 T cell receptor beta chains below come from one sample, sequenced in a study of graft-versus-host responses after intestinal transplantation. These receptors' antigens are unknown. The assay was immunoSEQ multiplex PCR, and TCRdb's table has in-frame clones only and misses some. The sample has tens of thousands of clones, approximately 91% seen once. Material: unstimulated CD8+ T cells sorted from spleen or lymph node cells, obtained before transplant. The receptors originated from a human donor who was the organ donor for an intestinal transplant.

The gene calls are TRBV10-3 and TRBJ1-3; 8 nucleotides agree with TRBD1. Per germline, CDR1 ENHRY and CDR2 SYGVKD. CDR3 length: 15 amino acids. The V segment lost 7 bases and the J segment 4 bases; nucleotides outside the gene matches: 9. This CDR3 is CAITSDRERGNTIYF. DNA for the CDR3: TGTGCCATCACATCGGACAGGGAGAGGGGAAACACCATATATTTT.

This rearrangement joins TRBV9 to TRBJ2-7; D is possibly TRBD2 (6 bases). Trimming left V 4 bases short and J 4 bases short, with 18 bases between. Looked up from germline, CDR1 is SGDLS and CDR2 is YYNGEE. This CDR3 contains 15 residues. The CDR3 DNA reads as TGTGCCAGCAGCCCCTCTTTCGGGAGTGGTTACGAGCAGTACTTC. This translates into CASSPSFGSGYEQYF. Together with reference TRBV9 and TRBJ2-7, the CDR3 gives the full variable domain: DSGVTQTPKHLITATGQRVTLRCSPRSGDLSVYWYQQSLDQGLQFLIQYYNGEERAKGNILERFSAQQFPDLHSELNLSSLELGDSALYFCASSPSFGSGYEQYFGPGTRLTVT.

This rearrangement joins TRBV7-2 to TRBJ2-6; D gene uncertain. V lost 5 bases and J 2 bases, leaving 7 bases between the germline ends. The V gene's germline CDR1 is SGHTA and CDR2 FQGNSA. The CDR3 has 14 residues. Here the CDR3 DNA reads TGTGCCAGCAGCCCAATCCCTGGGGCCAACGTCCTGACTTTC. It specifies CASSPIPGANVLTF.

The CDR3 DNA sequence: TGTGCCAGCAGCTTGACTAATCCCAGCACAGATACGCAGTATTTT. Protein product: CASSLTNPSTDTQYF. The V gene is TRBV5-6, the J gene TRBJ2-3; D is unclear. The CDR3 has 15 amino acids. V was clipped by 1 base and J by 0 bases, with 9 bases between them. Germline loops: CDR1 SGHDT, CDR2 YYEEEE.

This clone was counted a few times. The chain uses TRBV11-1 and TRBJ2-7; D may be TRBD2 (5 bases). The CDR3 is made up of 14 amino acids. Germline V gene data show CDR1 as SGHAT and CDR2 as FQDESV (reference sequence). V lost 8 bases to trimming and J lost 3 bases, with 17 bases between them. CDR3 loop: CASALWGDSYEQYF. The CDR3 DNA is TGTGCCAGCGCCCTGTGGGGAGATAGCTACGAGCAGTACTTC.

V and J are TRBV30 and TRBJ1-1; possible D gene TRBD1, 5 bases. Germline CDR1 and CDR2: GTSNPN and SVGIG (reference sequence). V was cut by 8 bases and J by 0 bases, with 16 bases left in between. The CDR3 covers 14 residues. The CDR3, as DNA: TGTGCCGGGGGGTTTTTAGCTATGAACACTGAAGCTTTCTTT. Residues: CAGGFLAMNTEAFF.

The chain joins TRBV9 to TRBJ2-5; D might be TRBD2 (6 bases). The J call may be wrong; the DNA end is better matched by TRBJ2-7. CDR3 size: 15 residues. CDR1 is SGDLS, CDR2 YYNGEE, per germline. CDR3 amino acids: CASSVAGGDGNEQYF. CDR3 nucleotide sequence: TGTGCCAGCAGCGTAGCCGGGGGAGATGGCAACGAGCAGTACTTC.

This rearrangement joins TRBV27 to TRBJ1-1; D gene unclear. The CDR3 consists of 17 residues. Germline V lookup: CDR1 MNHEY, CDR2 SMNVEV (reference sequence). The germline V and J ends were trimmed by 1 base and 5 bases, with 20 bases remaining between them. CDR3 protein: CASSLFGFVRPVTEAFF. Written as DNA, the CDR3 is TGTGCCAGCAGTTTATTCGGGTTTGTGCGGCCCGTTACTGAAGCTTTCTTT.

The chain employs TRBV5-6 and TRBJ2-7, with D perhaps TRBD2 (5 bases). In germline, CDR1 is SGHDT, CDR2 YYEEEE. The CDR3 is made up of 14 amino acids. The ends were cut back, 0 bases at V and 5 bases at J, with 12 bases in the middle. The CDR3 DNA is TGTGCCAGCAGCTTGGCGGCGGAGGCCGACGAGCAGTACTTC. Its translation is CASSLAAEADEQYF.

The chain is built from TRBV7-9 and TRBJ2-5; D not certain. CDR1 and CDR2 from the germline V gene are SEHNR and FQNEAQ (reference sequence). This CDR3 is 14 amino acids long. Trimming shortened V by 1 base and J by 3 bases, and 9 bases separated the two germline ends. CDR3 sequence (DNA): TGTGCCAGCAGCTTAGTCATGGCCGAAGAGACCCAGTACTTC. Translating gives CASSLVMAEETQYF. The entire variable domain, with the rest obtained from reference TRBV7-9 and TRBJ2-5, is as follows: DTGVSQNPRHKITKRGQNVTFRCDPISEHNRLYWYRQTLGQGPEFLTYFQNEAQLEKSRLLSDRFSAERPKGSFSTLEIQRTEQGDSAMYLCASSLVMAEETQYFGPGTRLLVL.

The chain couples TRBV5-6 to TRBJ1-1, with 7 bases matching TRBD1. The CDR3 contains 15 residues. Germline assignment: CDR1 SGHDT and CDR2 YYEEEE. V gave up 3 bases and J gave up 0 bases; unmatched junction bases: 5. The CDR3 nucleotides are TGTGCCAGCAGCTCTCAGGGGGTGATGAACACTGAAGCTTTCTTT. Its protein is CASSSQGVMNTEAFF.

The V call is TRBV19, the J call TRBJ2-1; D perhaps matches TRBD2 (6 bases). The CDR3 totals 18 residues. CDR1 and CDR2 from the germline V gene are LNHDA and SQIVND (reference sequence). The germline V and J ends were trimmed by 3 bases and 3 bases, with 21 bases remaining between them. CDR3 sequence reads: CASSILPDLANLYNEQFF. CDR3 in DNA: TGTGCCAGTAGTATCCTCCCTGATCTAGCGAACCTCTACAATGAGCAGTTCTTC.

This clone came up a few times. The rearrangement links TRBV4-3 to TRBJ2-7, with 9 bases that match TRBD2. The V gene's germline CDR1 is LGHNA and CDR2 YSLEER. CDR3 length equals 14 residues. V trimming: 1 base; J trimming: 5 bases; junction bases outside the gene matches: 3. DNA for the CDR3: TGCGCCAGCAGCCAAGCCGGGACTAGCAACGAGCAGTACTTC. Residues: CASSQAGTSNEQYF.

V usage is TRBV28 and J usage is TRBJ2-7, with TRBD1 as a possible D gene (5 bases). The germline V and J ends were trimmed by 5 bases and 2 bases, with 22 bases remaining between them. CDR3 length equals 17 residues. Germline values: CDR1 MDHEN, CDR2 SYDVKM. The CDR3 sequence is CASSPLSEAGIPYEQYF. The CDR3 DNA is TGTGCCAGCAGTCCACTATCTGAGGCAGGGATACCCTACGAGCAGTACTTC. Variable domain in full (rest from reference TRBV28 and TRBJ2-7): DVKVTQSSRYLVKRTGEKVFLECVQDMDHENMFWYRQDPGLGLRLIYFSYDVKMKEKGDIPEGYSVSREKKERFSLILESASTNQTSMYLCASSPLSEAGIPYEQYFGPGTRLTVT.

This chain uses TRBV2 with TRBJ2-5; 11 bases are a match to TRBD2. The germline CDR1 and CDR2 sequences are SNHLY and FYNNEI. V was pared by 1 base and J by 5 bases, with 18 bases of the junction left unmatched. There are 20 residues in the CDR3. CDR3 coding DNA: TGTGCCAGCAGTGAAGGTTGGATGGGCCTAGCGGGAGGTCCTCGTGAGACCCAGTACTTC. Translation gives CASSEGWMGLAGGPRETQYF.

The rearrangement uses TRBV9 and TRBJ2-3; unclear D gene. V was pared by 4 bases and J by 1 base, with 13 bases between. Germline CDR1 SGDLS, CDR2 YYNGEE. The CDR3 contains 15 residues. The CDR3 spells CASSLSYGGTDTQYF. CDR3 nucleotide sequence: TGTGCCAGCAGCTTATCGTACGGAGGCACAGATACGCAGTATTTT.

This chain's CDR3 is CASSQRRVEVDYGYTF. For the CDR3, the DNA is TGCGCCAGCAGCCAAAGACGGGTAGAGGTTGACTATGGCTACACCTTC. The rearrangement joins TRBV4-3 to TRBJ1-2; D uncertain. Germline CDR1 and CDR2: LGHNA and YSLEER. Trimming pared 2 bases from V and 3 bases from J, leaving 16 bases between. This CDR3 has 16 residues.

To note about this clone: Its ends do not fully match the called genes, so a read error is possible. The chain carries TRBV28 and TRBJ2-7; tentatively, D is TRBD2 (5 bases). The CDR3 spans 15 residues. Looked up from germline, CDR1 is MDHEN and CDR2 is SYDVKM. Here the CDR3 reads CTSSPRRARSYEQYF. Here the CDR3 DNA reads TGTACCAGCAGCCCTCGGCGGGCCCGCTCCTACGAGCAGTACTTC.

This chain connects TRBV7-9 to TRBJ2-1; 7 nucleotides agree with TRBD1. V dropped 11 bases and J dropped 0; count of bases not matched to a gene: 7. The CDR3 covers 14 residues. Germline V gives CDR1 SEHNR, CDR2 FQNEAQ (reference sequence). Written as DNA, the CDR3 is TGTGCCGGCCAAGACAGGGTCTCCTACAATGAGCAGTTCTTC. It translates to CAGQDRVSYNEQFF.

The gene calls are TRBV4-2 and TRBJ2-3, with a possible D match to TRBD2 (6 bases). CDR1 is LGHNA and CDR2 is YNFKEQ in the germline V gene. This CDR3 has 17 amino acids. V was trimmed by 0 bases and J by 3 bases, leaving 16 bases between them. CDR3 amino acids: CASSQDRREVMTDTQYF. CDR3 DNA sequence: TGTGCCAGCAGCCAAGATCGGCGGGAAGTGATGACAGATACGCAGTATTTT.

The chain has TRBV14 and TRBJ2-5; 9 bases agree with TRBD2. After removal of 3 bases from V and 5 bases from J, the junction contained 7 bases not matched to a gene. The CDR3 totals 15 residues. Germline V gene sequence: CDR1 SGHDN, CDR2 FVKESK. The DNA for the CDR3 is TGTGCCAGCAGCCATATCGCGGGAGGGAGGGAGACCCAGTACTTC. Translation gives CASSHIAGGRETQYF.

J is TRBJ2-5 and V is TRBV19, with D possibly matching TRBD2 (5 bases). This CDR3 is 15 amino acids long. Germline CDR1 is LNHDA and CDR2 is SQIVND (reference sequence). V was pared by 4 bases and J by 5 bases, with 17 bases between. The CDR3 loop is CASSNGRVEVETQYF. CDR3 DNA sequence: TGTGCCAGTAGTAACGGGCGGGTTGAAGTGGAGACCCAGTACTTC.

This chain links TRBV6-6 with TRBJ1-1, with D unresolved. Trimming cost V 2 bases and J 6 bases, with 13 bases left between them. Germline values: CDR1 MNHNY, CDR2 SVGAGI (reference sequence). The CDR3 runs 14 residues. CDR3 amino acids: CASSYRGLLSEAFF. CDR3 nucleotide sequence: TGTGCCAGCAGTTACCGGGGTTTGCTTTCTGAAGCTTTCTTT.

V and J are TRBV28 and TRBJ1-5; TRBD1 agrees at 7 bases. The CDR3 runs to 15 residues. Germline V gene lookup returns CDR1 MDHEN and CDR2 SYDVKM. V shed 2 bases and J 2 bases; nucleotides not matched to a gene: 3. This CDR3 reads CASSLQGVGNQPQHF. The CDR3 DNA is TGTGCCAGCAGTTTACAGGGGGTAGGCAATCAGCCCCAGCATTTT. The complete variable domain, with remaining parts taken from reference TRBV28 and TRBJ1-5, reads DVKVTQSSRYLVKRTGEKVFLECVQDMDHENMFWYRQDPGLGLRLIYFSYDVKMKEKGDIPEGYSVSREKKERFSLILESASTNQTSMYLCASSLQGVGNQPQHFGDGTRLSIL.

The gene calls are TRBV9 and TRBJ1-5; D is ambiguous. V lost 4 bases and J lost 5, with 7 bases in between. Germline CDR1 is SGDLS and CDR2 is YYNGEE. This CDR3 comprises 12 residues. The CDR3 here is CASSPQDQPQHF. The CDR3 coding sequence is TGTGCCAGCAGCCCACAAGATCAGCCCCAGCATTTT.

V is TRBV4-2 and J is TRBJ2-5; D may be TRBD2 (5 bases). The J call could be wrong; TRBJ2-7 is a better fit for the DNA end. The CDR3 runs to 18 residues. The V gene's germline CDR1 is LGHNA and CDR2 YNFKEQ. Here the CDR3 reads CASSQVWFGVLGSYEQYF. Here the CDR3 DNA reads TGTGCCAGCAGCCAAGTTTGGTTCGGGGTACTCGGCTCCTACGAGCAGTACTTC.

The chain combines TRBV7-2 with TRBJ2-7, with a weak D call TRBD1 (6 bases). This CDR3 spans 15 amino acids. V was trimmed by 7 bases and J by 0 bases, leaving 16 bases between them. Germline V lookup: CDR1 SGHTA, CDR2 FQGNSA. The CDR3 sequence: CASNPSGTLSYEQYF. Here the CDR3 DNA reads TGTGCCAGCAACCCATCCGGGACACTCTCCTACGAGCAGTACTTC.

This CDR3 reads CASSFYSTDTQYF. CDR3 nucleotide sequence: TGTGCCAGCAGTTTCTACAGCACAGATACGCAGTATTTT. This sequence joins TRBV27 and TRBJ2-3; D call uncertain. CDR1 and CDR2 from the germline V gene are MNHEY and SMNVEV (reference sequence). CDR3 size: 13 residues. The V gene lost 3 bases and the J gene lost 0 bases, with 4 bases spanning the gap.

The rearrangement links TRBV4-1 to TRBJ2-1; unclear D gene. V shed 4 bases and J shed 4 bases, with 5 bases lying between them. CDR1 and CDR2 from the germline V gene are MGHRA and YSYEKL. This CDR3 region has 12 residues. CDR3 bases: TGCGCCAGCAGCCCATCATACAATGAGCAGTTCTTC. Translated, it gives CASSPSYNEQFF.

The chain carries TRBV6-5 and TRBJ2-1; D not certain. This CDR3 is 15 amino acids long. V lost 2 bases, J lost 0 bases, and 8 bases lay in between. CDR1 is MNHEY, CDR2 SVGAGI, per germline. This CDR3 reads CASSYNYPSYNEQFF. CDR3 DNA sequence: TGTGCCAGCAGTTACAACTACCCCTCCTACAATGAGCAGTTCTTC.

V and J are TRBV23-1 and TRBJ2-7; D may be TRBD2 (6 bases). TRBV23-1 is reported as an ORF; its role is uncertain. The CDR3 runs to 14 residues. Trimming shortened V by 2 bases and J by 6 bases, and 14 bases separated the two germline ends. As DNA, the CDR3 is TGCGCCAGCAGTCAAATAGGGAGGTCCCTCGAGCAGTACTTC. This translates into CASSQIGRSLEQYF.

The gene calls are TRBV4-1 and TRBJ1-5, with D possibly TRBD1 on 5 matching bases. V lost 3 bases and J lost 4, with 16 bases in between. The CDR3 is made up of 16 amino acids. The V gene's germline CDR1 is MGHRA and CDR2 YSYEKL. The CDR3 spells CASSHKVRVWNQPQHF. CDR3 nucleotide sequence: TGCGCCAGCAGCCACAAGGTCAGGGTGTGGAATCAGCCCCAGCATTTT.